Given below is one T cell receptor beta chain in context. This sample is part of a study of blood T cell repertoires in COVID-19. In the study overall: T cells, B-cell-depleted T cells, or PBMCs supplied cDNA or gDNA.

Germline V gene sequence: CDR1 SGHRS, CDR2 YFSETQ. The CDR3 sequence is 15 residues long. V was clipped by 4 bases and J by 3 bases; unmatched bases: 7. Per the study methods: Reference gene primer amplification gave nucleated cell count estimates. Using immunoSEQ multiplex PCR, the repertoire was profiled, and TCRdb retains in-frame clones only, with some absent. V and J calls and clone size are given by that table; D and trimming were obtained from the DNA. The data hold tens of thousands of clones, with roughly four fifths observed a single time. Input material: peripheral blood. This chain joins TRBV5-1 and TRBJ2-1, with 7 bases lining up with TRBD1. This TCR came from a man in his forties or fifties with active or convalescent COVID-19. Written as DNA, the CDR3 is TGCGCCAGCAGCCGAACAGGGGCAGGCTACAATGAGCAGTTCTTC. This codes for CASSRTGAGYNEQFF.